This TCR beta chain came from a study of T-cell memory formation after mild COVID-19. Overall study context: TCR clusters were mostly confined to one donor each.

TCRalpha and TCRbeta libraries used 5'RACE with constant-segment primers and UMIs. Via MiXCR, TCRdb re-called the 5' RACE reads, giving one row per CDR3 protein. In the table there are 100,000 to 130,000 distinct CDR3 sequences, 15% to 20% of which are singletons. Concerning this clonotype: Its antigen is unidentified.

V lost 5 bases to trimming and J lost 4 bases, with 17 bases between them. The CDR3 has 15 residues. CDR1 is SEHNR and CDR2 is FQNEAQ in the germline V gene (reference sequence). Study findings and constraints: Researchers found some responding clones in pre-infection memory, a sign that cross-reactive memory joined. Mostly located in CM and EM were contracting CD4+ clones, with contracting CD8+ clones located in EMRA.

Sequencing was carried out using PBMCs or a T cell subset sorted from them (not recorded which). The V gene is TRBV7-9, the J gene TRBJ2-5; D may be TRBD2 (5 bases). The receptor was isolated from a man aged 18 to 30 who had mild COVID-19 (a few samples of this study predate the infection). Cell type and time point are not known. As DNA, the CDR3 is TGTGCCAGCAGCCCTTCCGGGGTAGGGAGAGAGACCCAGTACTTC. This sequence encodes CASSPSGVGRETQYF. The full variable domain, rest sourced from reference TRBV7-9 and TRBJ2-5, is DTGVSQNPRHKITKRGQNVTFRCDPISEHNRLYWYRQTLGQGPEFLTYFQNEAQLEKSRLLSDRFSAERPKGSFSTLEIQRTEQGDSAMYLCASSPSGVGRETQYFGPGTRLLVL.